Listed here are 30 T cell receptor beta chains from one sample, sequenced in a study of T cells in Graves' hyperthyroidism and ophthalmopathy. There were TCR beta CDR3 regions amplified from RNA transcripts. Carried out on the TCR CDR3, a first-round RT-PCR used the HTBI primer set. TCRdb analysed the multiplex PCR reads with MiXCR anew, one entry per CDR3 protein. The sample has some 690,000 distinct CDR3 sequences; roughly 17% are singletons. The material sequenced was blood. The receptors were gathered from a man between 50 and 59 years old with Graves' hyperthyroidism.

This clonotype was seen a few times. This rearrangement joins TRBV7-9 to TRBJ2-6; possible D gene TRBD2, 5 bases. The ends were cut back, 2 bases at V and 0 bases at J, with 14 bases in the middle. The germline V gene encodes CDR1 SEHNR and CDR2 FQNEAQ (reference sequence). The CDR3 is 18 residues long. CDR3 DNA: TGTGCCAGCAGCTTAACGGCAACTAGGGCCTCTGGGGCCAACGTCCTGACTTTC. Encoded protein: CASSLTATRASGANVLTF.

This clonotype was seen at least ten times. This sequence joins TRBV7-2 and TRBJ1-1; no definite D call. This CDR3 spans 14 amino acids. Per germline, CDR1 SGHTA and CDR2 FQGNSA. V gave up 1 base and J gave up 4 bases, with 10 bases separating them. DNA of the CDR3: TGTGCCAGCAGCTTAGGCGTGTGGGGCACTGAAGCTTTCTTT. It encodes CASSLGVWGTEAFF.

This clonotype showed up many times. The rearrangement joins TRBV12-3 or TRBV12-4 to TRBJ1-1; TRBD1 might be the D (6 bases). CDR3 length equals 13 residues. V was shortened by 5 bases and J by 4 bases, with 11 bases between the two germline ends. The CDR3 loop reads CASSIKGGTEAFF. CDR3 in DNA: TGTGCCAGCAGTATCAAGGGGGGCACTGAAGCTTTCTTT.

The chain joins TRBV2 to TRBJ2-1; TRBD2 matches at 14 bases. The CDR3 totals 16 residues. Germline V gives CDR1 SNHLY, CDR2 FYNNEI. Trimming removed 6 bases from V and 5 bases from J; junction bases left unmatched: 6. CDR3 DNA sequence: TGTGCCAGCAGGGGACTAGCGGGAGTCTATCACAATGAGCAGTTCTTC. Protein product: CASRGLAGVYHNEQFF.

This clonotype has at least ten counts. V is TRBV12-3 or TRBV12-4 and J is TRBJ2-1, with D perhaps TRBD2 (6 bases). This CDR3 has 15 amino acids. The V and J ends lost 0 bases and 3 bases respectively, with 9 bases between them. Here the CDR3 reads CASSLARGNYNEQFF. For the CDR3, the DNA is TGTGCCAGCAGTTTAGCGCGCGGGAACTACAATGAGCAGTTCTTC.

This clonotype was seen a few times. The chain links TRBV18 to TRBJ1-1; D ambiguous. The CDR3 covers 13 residues. Germline V gene lookup returns CDR1 KGHSH and CDR2 LQKENI. V was clipped by 1 base and J by 3 bases, with 6 bases between them. The CDR3 sequence: CASSPRLDTEAFF. DNA of the CDR3: TGTGCCAGCTCACCACGATTGGACACTGAAGCTTTCTTT. The full variable domain, with the rest looked up from reference TRBV18 and TRBJ1-1, is NAGVMQNPRHLVRRRGQEARLRCSPMKGHSHVYWYRQLPEEGLKFMVYLQKENIIDESGMPKERFSAEFPKEGPSILRIQQVVRGDSAAYFCASSPRLDTEAFFGQGTRLTVV.

About this clonotype itself: With a much larger clone just one base away, this may be a read error. V and J are TRBV19 and TRBJ1-2; D is ambiguous. Trimming took off 3 bases at V and 3 bases at J, with 5 bases between the two ends. The CDR3 is 12 residues long. The germline gives CDR1 LNHDA, CDR2 SQIVND (reference sequence). CDR3 region: CASSIRDYGYTF. The CDR3 bases are TGTGCCAGTAGTATCCGGGACTATGGCTACACCTTC.

This clonotype came up many times. V is TRBV28 and J is TRBJ2-7; TRBD2 matches 9 bases. The CDR3 sequence is 14 residues long. Per the germline V gene, CDR1 is MDHEN and CDR2 is SYDVKM. After removal of 2 bases from V and 5 bases from J, the junction contained 4 bases not matched to a gene. The CDR3 spells CASSLRLAGHEQYF. CDR3 DNA sequence: TGTGCCAGCAGTTTAAGGCTAGCGGGACACGAGCAGTACTTC.

The chain joins TRBV10-2 to TRBJ2-3, with a weak D call TRBD2 (5 bases). V was shortened by 0 bases and J by 2 bases, with 12 bases between the two germline ends. This CDR3 is 16 amino acids long. The germline gives CDR1 WSHSY, CDR2 SAAADI. CDR3 region: CASSESETKFTDTQYF. The CDR3 DNA sequence: TGCGCCAGCAGTGAGTCGGAGACTAAATTCACAGATACGCAGTATTTT.

This clonotype has only a few counts. The CDR3: CASSLVSGRMKQFF. DNA for the CDR3: TGTGCCAGCAGCTTAGTTTCAGGGCGAATGAAGCAGTTCTTC. This sequence joins TRBV7-9 and TRBJ2-1; D is perhaps TRBD1 (5 bases). Germline lookup yields CDR1 SEHNR and CDR2 FQNEAQ (reference sequence). The CDR3 spans 14 residues. Trimming stripped 1 base from V and 11 bases from J, with 15 bases between.

This clonotype has at least ten counts. The rearrangement links TRBV28 to TRBJ2-1, with TRBD2 matching 8 bases. CDR1 MDHEN and CDR2 SYDVKM come from the germline V gene. J lost 6 bases, V lost 6 bases, and 7 bases had no gene match. The CDR3 sequence is 14 residues long. DNA of the CDR3: TGTGCCAGCAGCCATGGAACTAGCGGCAATGAGCAGTTCTTC. This codes for CASSHGTSGNEQFF.

The V gene is TRBV5-1, the J gene TRBJ1-1; 8 bases agree with TRBD1. This CDR3 has 15 residues. V lost 3 bases and J lost 3; bases outside the gene matches: 7. Germline V lookup: CDR1 SGHRS, CDR2 YFSETQ. The CDR3: CASSWSGQGHTEAFF. The CDR3 region has the DNA TGCGCCAGCAGCTGGTCCGGACAGGGTCACACTGAAGCTTTCTTT.

This clonotype was seen many times. This chain connects TRBV12-3 or TRBV12-4 to TRBJ2-2, with 7 bases that match TRBD1. The V gene end was trimmed by 7 bases and the J gene end by 5 bases; junction bases not matched to a gene: 7. The CDR3 extends over 14 amino acids. The chain's CDR3 is CASTWTGPTGELFF. The CDR3 nucleotides are TGTGCCAGCACTTGGACAGGCCCAACCGGGGAGCTGTTTTTT.

The sample holds many counts of this clonotype. The chain combines TRBV2 with TRBJ1-5; TRBD1 aligns across 7 bases. After removal of 5 bases from V and 4 bases from J, the junction contained 8 bases not matched to a gene. The CDR3 runs to 15 residues. Germline V CDR1 and CDR2: SNHLY, FYNNEI. CDR3 protein: CASSSQGSGNQPQHF. The CDR3 nucleotides are TGTGCCAGCAGTTCACAGGGGTCGGGAAATCAGCCCCAGCATTTT.

This clonotype was detected a few times. The genes are TRBV3-1 and TRBJ2-5; 10 positions match TRBD2. Germline CDR1 is LGHDT and CDR2 is YNNKEL (reference sequence). V lost 1 base, J lost 0 bases, and 8 bases stayed unmatched. This CDR3 spans 18 amino acids. The CDR3 protein is CASSQVEREGGYQETQYF. DNA for the CDR3: TGTGCCAGCAGCCAAGTAGAGCGGGAGGGGGGGTACCAAGAGACCCAGTACTTC.

This clonotype was picked up many times. V usage is TRBV24-1 and J usage is TRBJ2-2; D is undetermined. CDR1 and CDR2 from the germline V gene are KGHDR and SFDVKD. The CDR3 consists of 12 residues. V was trimmed by 3 bases and J by 7 bases, leaving 5 bases between them. The CDR3 protein is CATSDIFGELFF. The CDR3 DNA sequence: TGTGCCACCAGTGATATCTTCGGGGAGCTGTTTTTT.

This clonotype occurred a few times. The chain employs TRBV29-1 and TRBJ2-4; TRBD1 matches 9 bases. The CDR3 has 12 residues. Germline V gene sequence: CDR1 SQVTM, CDR2 ANQGSEA. V dropped 4 bases and J dropped 8; count of bases not matched to a gene: 3. CDR3 sequence: CSVVGQGYIQYF. As DNA, the CDR3 is TGCAGCGTTGTGGGACAGGGATACATTCAGTACTTC.

This clonotype was found many times. The chain has TRBV10-1 and TRBJ2-5, with 8 bases matching TRBD1. The junction had 2 bases not matched to a gene; V was cut back by 2 bases and J by 3 bases. The length of the CDR3 is 14 residues. CDR1 WNHNN and CDR2 SYGVQD come from the germline V gene (reference sequence). This CDR3 is CASSEDRGEETQYF. CDR3 DNA: TGCGCCAGCAGTGAGGACAGGGGTGAAGAGACCCAGTACTTC.

In nucleotides, the CDR3 is TGTGCCAGCAGTTCCGGACTAGCGGGTGACTCTAGCACAGATACGCAGTATTTT. Protein product: CASSSGLAGDSSTDTQYF. The rearrangement joins TRBV27 to TRBJ2-3, with TRBD2 identical over 11 bases. The CDR3 extends over 18 amino acids. V dropped 4 bases and J dropped 0; count of bases not matched to a gene: 9. The germline CDR1 and CDR2 sequences are MNHEY and SMNVEV (reference sequence).

There are a few counts of this clonotype. The CDR3 bases are TGTGCCAGCAGCCAGCGGGACCCCTTTTACGAGCAGTACTTC. It encodes CASSQRDPFYEQYF. The V gene is TRBV3-1, the J gene TRBJ2-7; D is perhaps TRBD2 (6 bases). V shed 3 bases and J shed 4 bases, with 13 bases lying between them. This CDR3 has 14 amino acids. Germline CDR1 and CDR2: LGHDT and YNNKEL (reference sequence).

The table lists this clonotype with many counts. The rearrangement joins TRBV2 to TRBJ2-5; D uncertain. Between the trimmed V and J ends, which lost 1 base and 5 bases, there was a span of 2 bases. This CDR3 is 11 amino acids long. From germline, CDR1 is SNHLY and CDR2 FYNNEI. CDR3 nucleotides: TGTGCCAGCAGTGAAGTCGAGACCCAGTACTTC. This gives the protein CASSEVETQYF. Complete variable domain (other parts from reference TRBV2 and TRBJ2-5): EPEVTQTPSHQVTQMGQEVILRCVPISNHLYFYWYRQILGQKVEFLVSFYNNEISEKSEIFDDQFSVERPDGSNFTLKIRSTKLEDSAMYFCASSEVETQYFGPGTRLLVL.

In this sample, this clonotype turned up many times. The chain uses TRBV2 and TRBJ2-7; the match to TRBD1 covers 7 bases. After removal of 6 bases from V and 4 bases from J, the junction contained 15 bases not matched to a gene. Germline CDR1 and CDR2: SNHLY and FYNNEI. The CDR3 has 16 amino acids. The CDR3 nucleotides are TGTGCCAGCAGCCGTCATGGGGACAGAAAACGTTACGAGCAGTACTTC. Amino acids: CASSRHGDRKRYEQYF.

Ten or more counts support this clonotype. The J gene is TRBJ1-5, the V gene TRBV19; D is undetermined. Per germline, CDR1 LNHDA and CDR2 SQIVND (reference sequence). Trimming cost V 3 bases and J 2 bases, with 23 bases left between them. CDR3 length: 19 amino acids. The CDR3 loop is CASSIMVRAGGYGNQPQHF. The CDR3 nucleotides read TGTGCCAGTAGTATTATGGTCCGGGCTGGAGGATATGGCAATCAGCCCCAGCATTTT.

This clonotype was seen many times. J is TRBJ2-2 and V is TRBV28, with a weak D call TRBD2 (6 bases). The CDR3 covers 13 residues. Trimming stripped 10 bases from V and 2 bases from J, with 11 bases between. Germline V gene sequence: CDR1 MDHEN, CDR2 SYDVKM. This chain's CDR3 is CATPGLNTGELFF. In nucleotides, the CDR3 is TGTGCCACTCCGGGACTTAACACCGGGGAGCTGTTTTTT.

This clonotype was detected many times. J is TRBJ2-3 and V is TRBV7-6; D is perhaps TRBD1 (6 bases). Trimming pared 5 bases from V and 5 bases from J, leaving 23 bases between. Germline CDR1 is SGHVS and CDR2 is FNYEAQ. The CDR3 covers 17 residues. CDR3 bases: TGTGCCAGCAGCCTGGGGGCCTCAACAAACCCCGAAGATACGCAGTATTTT. Translation: CASSLGASTNPEDTQYF.

This clonotype was recorded many times. The genes are TRBV2 and TRBJ2-3; D uncertain. Trimming took off 6 bases at V and 5 bases at J, with 9 bases between the two ends. The CDR3 has 12 residues. Germline V gives CDR1 SNHLY, CDR2 FYNNEI. The CDR3 spells CASRHSRDTQYF. The CDR3, as DNA: TGTGCCAGCAGACACAGTAGAGATACGCAGTATTTT.

There are many counts of this clonotype. This sequence joins TRBV2 and TRBJ1-4; a possible D gene is TRBD1 (5 bases). The germline V and J ends were trimmed by 4 bases and 4 bases, with 13 bases remaining between them. Per the germline V gene, CDR1 is SNHLY and CDR2 is FYNNEI. The CDR3 consists of 15 residues. This CDR3 is CASSGQRAVNEKLFF. The CDR3 DNA reads TGTGCCAGCAGTGGACAGCGGGCCGTTAATGAAAAACTGTTTTTT.

This clonotype was found a few times. The chain uses TRBV30 and TRBJ1-5; a weak D match, TRBD1 (5 bases). The length of the CDR3 is 15 residues. V was shortened by 0 bases and J by 6 bases, with 15 bases between the two germline ends. CDR1 GTSNPN and CDR2 SVGIG come from the germline V gene (reference sequence). The CDR3 spells CAWSVQGNRGQPQHF. In DNA, the CDR3 is TGTGCCTGGAGTGTACAAGGCAATAGGGGTCAGCCCCAGCATTTT.

This clonotype was counted at least ten times. The rearrangement uses TRBV15 and TRBJ1-5, with D perhaps TRBD1 (5 bases). V gave up 8 bases and J gave up 7 bases, with 15 bases separating them. The germline V gene has CDR1 LNHNV and CDR2 YYDKDF (reference sequence). The CDR3 spans 13 residues. The CDR3 protein is CATAGGMNQPQHF. The CDR3 DNA is TGTGCCACCGCGGGGGGTATGAACCAGCCCCAGCATTTT.

The rearrangement uses TRBV28 and TRBJ2-7; TRBD1 might be the D (5 bases). This CDR3 has 15 residues. V gave up 6 bases and J gave up 1 base, with 16 bases separating them. CDR1 is MDHEN, CDR2 SYDVKM, per germline. CDR3 nucleotide sequence: TGTGCCAGCAGCCCCCTCCAGGGCATTTCCTACGAGCAGTACTTC. This encodes CASSPLQGISYEQYF.